Below, one TCR beta chain is given with its context. Its cognate antigen is unknown. Given a much more abundant clone one base away, this may be a read error. This CDR3 has 13 amino acids. Germline V CDR1 and CDR2: ENHRY, SYGVKD. The data originate from a study of blood T cells in healthy people across ages. The authors ran a second PCR of roughly 6 to 12 cycles using a sample-barcoded 5' primer and a J-beta primer mix. Via MiXCR, TCRdb re-called the 5' RACE reads, giving one row per CDR3 protein. The sample includes 650,000 to 1,000,000 distinct CDR3 sequences, about 37% of them seen just once. Regarding the study as a whole: More naive CD4+ cells and higher diversity were found in long-lived than in aged donors.

The specimen was blood. The rearrangement links TRBV10-3 to TRBJ2-5; D possibly corresponds to TRBD2 (5 bases). The J call could be wrong; TRBJ2-1 is a better fit for the DNA end. The origin of this receptor is a man aged 18 to 30 in good health. The DNA for the CDR3 is TGTGCCATCAGTGAGTCAGAGGGAGAGACCCAGTTCTTC. Translation gives CAISESEGETQFF.